A few counts support the clone carrying this T cell receptor (beta chain). V was trimmed by 4 bases and J by 4 bases, leaving 11 bases between them. Germline CDR1 reads MNHNS; CDR2 reads SASEGT. The CDR3 totals 13 residues. The TCRbeta library incorporated unique molecular identifiers. One entry per CDR3 protein results from TCRdb running MiXCR on the PCR reads. This table has some 490,000 distinct CDR3 sequences, about 12% appearing once. This entry comes from a study of T-cell reconstitution after alpha-beta-depleted transplantation in children. This chain links TRBV6-1 with TRBJ2-7; perhaps TRBD2 as D (6 bases). The sequencing used PBMCs from the stem cell graft donor, collected from the stem cell graft. The origin of this receptor is a human donor who donated a stem cell graft to a child with combined immunodeficiency. The CDR3 protein is CASSAQDYYEQYF. The CDR3 bases are TGTGCCAGCAGTGCCCAGGACTATTACGAGCAGTACTTC.